Sequencing of this TCR beta chain was carried out in a study of control samples from healthy donors and cancer patients. This CDR3 is 17 amino acids long. Germline lookup yields CDR1 ENHRY and CDR2 SYGVKD. Trimming removed 7 bases from V and 0 bases from J; junction bases left unmatched: 13. Only in-frame clones appear in the TCRdb table, and some are missing; sequencing was by immunoSEQ multiplex PCR. The sample comprises about 130,000 clones, around 94% of which are singletons, and approximately 15% rests with the top ten. The TCR was taken from a man in his sixties with colorectal cancer. The sequenced sample was PBMCs. The rearrangement links TRBV10-3 to TRBJ1-1; 8 bases align to TRBD1. CDR3 loop: CAIKEGGQGTMNTEAFF. The CDR3 region has the DNA TGTGCCATCAAAGAGGGCGGACAGGGCACGATGAACACTGAAGCTTTCTTT.